The sequence of this T cell receptor beta chain was determined in a study of OX40 agonist ivuxolimab in advanced cancers. About the study: Ivuxolimab, which patients received intravenously every 2 weeks, was dosed at 0.01 to 10 mg/kg. Mean age about 60 years, range roughly 20 to 85; 82.7% male.

TCRdb's copy holds only in-frame clones and misses some; the assay was immunoSEQ multiplex PCR. The table records about 45,000 clones, approximately 83% of them present only once. Whole-study findings and limits: CD8+ T cells showed, on average, more clonal expansion than CD4+ cells. Low normalized clonal expansion also occurred in some nonresponding patients.

A note on this clone: Its antigen remains unidentified.

Deletions cut 0 bases from V and 4 bases from J, with 10 bases between. CDR3 length: 14 amino acids. Germline V gives CDR1 SGHDT, CDR2 YYEEEE. The rearrangement uses TRBV5-6 and TRBJ1-2; D not certain. The input for sequencing was CD4+ or CD8+ T cells sorted from blood, taken in a trial of the OX40 agonist ivuxolimab. The sequence came from an adult with an advanced solid tumor such as melanoma, head and neck, liver or kidney cancer. The DNA for the CDR3 is TGTGCCAGCAGCTTGGAGGTTTTTTCCTATGGCTACACCTTC. Residues: CASSLEVFSYGYTF.